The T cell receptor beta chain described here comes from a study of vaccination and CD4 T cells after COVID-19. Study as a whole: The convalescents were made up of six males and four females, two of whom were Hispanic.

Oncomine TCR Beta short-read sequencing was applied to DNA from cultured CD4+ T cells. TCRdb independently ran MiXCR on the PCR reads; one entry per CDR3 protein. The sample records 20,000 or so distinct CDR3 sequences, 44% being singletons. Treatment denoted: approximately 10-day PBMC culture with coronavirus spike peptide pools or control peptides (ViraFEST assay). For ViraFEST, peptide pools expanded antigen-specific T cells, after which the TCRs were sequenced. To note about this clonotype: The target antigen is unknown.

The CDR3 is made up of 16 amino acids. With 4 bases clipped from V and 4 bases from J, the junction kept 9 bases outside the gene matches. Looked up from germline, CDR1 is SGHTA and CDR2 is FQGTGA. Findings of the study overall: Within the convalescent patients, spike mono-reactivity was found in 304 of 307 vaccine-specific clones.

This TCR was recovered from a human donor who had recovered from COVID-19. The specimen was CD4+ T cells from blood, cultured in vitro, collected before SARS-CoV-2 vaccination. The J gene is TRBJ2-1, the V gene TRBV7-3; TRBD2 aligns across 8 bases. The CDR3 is CASSSDGGVRYNEQFF. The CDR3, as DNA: TGTGCCAGCAGCTCCGACGGGGGGGTAAGATACAATGAGCAGTTCTTC.